A selection of T cell receptor beta chains follows, all from one sample in a study of blood T cell repertoires in COVID-19. Some clones are missing from TCRdb's copy, which holds only in-frame ones; the method was immunoSEQ multiplex PCR. The sample lists more than 150,000 clones, 87% occurring once. Material: PBMCs or T cells enriched from blood (not recorded which). The receptor source for this set is a woman aged 45-65 years who had recovered from COVID-19. The CDR3 runs from the conserved cysteine through the conserved F or W. D genes are given only for firm matches. Clone size is given for some rows only: seen once, a few or many times, or a class if the clone is expanded.

>.|TRBV12-3/TRBV12-4|TRBJ1-2|TRBD1
TGTGCCAGCAGCTGGACAGGCGATGGCTACACCTTC
CASSWTGDGYTF
>few|TRBV5-6|TRBJ1-5|TRBD1
TGTGCCAGCAGCTTAAGGGGACAGGGCAATCAGCCCCAGCATTTT
CASSLRGQGNQPQHF
>.|TRBV19|TRBJ2-1|TRBD2
TGTGCCAGTAGTATCCTAAGTTCCGGGACTAGTAACTACAATGAGCAGTTCTTC
CASSILSSGTSNYNEQFF
>.|TRBV7-9|TRBJ1-6|.
TGTGCCAGCAGCTTAGGCCAGGGTGAATCACCCCTCCACTTT
CASSLGQGESPLHF
>.|TRBV10-3|TRBJ2-7|TRBD2
TGTGCCATCAACCCTAGCGGCCCCTCCTACGAGCAGTACTTC
CAINPSGPSYEQYF
>.|TRBV7-2|TRBJ2-3|.
TGTGCCAGCAGCCCTAGTGGGACTAGCACAGATACGCAGTATTTT
CASSPSGTSTDTQYF
>.|TRBV2|TRBJ2-4|TRBD2
TGTGCCAGCAGTTCCCCCCCAGTTGCGGGGGGAACCATGTCAGCCAAAAACATTCAGTACTTC
CASSSPPVAGGTMSAKNIQYF
>.|TRBV18|TRBJ1-6|TRBD1
TGTGCCAGCTCACCAGGGAACCGGGACAGGGGAGCACCCCTCCACTTT
CASSPGNRDRGAPLHF
>.|TRBV7-2|TRBJ2-1|TRBD2
TGTGCCAGCAGCTTCCCTAGCGGGAGGGCCAATGAGCAGTTCTTC
CASSFPSGRANEQFF
>.|TRBV7-9|TRBJ1-2|.
TGTGCCAGCAGCCGTCGACAGGACCAGGGCTACACCTTC
CASSRRQDQGYTF
>.|TRBV19|TRBJ1-1|.
TGTGCCAGTAGTATTCAGGGAGGGAACACTGAAGCTTTCTTT
CASSIQGGNTEAFF
>.|TRBV27|TRBJ2-7|TRBD2
TGTGCCAGCAGTTTCTCTAGCGGGAGGTTCGAGCAGTACTTC
CASSFSSGRFEQYF
>.|TRBV3-1/TRBV3-2|TRBJ2-5|.
TGTGCCAGCAGCCAAGGCCAGGGCGTGGAGACCCAGTACTTC
CASSQGQGVETQYF
>.|TRBV6-2/TRBV6-3|TRBJ1-1|.
TGTGCCAGCAGTTGGGGGACGGGAGGCACTGAAGCTTTCTTT
CASSWGTGGTEAFF
>.|TRBV19|TRBJ2-5|TRBD1
TGTGCCGGGTGTAGTGACAGGGGGTCGCAAGAGACCCAGTACTTC
CAGCSDRGSQETQYF
>.|TRBV7-2|TRBJ2-7|.
TGTGCCAGCAGCTTAGGTATAGCCTACGAGCAGTACTTC
CASSLGIAYEQYF
>.|TRBV3-1/TRBV3-2|TRBJ2-2|.
TGTGCCAGCAGCCAAGGGGACACGAACACCGGGGAGCTGTTTTTT
CASSQGDTNTGELFF
>few|TRBV7-8|TRBJ1-3|TRBD1
TGTGCCAGCAGCCCTGACAGGGGCGGAAACACCATATATTTT
CASSPDRGGNTIYF
>.|TRBV6-2/TRBV6-3|TRBJ2-3|.
TGTGCCAGCAGTTACCGGGGGGCCGGTGGAGATACGCAGTATTTT
CASSYRGAGGDTQYF
>.|TRBV10-3|TRBJ2-1|.
TGTGCCATCAGTGAGGACAGATACAATGAGCAGTTCTTC
CAISEDRYNEQFF